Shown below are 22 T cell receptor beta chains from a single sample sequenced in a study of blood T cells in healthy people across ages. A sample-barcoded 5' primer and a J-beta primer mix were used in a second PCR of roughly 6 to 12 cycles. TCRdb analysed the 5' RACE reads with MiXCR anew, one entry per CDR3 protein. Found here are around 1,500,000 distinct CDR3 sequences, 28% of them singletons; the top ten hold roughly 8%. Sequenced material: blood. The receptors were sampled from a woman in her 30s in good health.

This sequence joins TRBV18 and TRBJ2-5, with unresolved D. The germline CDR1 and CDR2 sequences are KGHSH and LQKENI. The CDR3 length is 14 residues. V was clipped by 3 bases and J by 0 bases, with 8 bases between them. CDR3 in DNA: TGTGCCAGCTCACCGGGCCTTCACCAAGAGACCCAGTACTTC. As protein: CASSPGLHQETQYF. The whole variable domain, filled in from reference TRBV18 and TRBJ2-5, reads NAGVMQNPRHLVRRRGQEARLRCSPMKGHSHVYWYRQLPEEGLKFMVYLQKENIIDESGMPKERFSAEFPKEGPSILRIQQVVRGDSAAYFCASSPGLHQETQYFGPGTRLLVL.

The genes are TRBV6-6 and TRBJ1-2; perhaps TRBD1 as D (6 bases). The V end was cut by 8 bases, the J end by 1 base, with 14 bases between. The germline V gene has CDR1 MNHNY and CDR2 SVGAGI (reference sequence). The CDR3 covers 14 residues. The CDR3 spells CASGLSGDNYGYTF. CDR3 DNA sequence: TGTGCCAGCGGTTTATCAGGGGATAACTATGGCTACACCTTC.

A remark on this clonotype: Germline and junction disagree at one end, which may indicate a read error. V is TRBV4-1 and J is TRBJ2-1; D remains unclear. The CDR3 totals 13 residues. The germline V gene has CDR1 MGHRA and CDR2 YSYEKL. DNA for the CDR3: TGCACCAGCAGCCAAGATGGCCTGGGAGAGCAGTTCTTC. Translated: CTSSQDGLGEQFF.

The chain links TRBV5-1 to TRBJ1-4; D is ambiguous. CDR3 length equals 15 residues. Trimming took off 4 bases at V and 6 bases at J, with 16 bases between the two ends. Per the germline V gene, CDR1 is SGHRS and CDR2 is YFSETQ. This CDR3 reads CASSPGGGSDEKLFF. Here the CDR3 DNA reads TGCGCCAGCAGCCCGGGAGGAGGGTCGGATGAAAAACTGTTTTTT. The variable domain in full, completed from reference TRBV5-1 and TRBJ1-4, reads KAGVTQTPRYLIKTRGQQVTLSCSPISGHRSVSWYQQTPGQGLQFLFEYFSETQRNKGNFPGRFSGRQFSNSRSEMNVSTLELGDSALYLCASSPGGGSDEKLFFGSGTQLSVL.

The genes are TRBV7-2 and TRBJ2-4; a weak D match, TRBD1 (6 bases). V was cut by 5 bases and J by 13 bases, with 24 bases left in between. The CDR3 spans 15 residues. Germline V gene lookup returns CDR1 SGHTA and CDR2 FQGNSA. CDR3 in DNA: TGTGCCAGCAGCGCGCCGGGACACCCAATCTACGGGCAGTACTTC. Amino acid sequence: CASSAPGHPIYGQYF.

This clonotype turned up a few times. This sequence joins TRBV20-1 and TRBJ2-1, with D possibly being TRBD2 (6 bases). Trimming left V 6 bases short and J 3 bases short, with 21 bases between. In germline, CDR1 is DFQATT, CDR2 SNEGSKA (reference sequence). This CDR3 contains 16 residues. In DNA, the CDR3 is TGCAGTGCCCGGGACTTCCAAACCGGCATCTACAATGAGCAGTTCTTC. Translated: CSARDFQTGIYNEQFF.

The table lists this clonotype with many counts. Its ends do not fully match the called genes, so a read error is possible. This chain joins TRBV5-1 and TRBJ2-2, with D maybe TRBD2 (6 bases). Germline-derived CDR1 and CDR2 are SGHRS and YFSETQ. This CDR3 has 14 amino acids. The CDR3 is CASSLGGNTGELFF. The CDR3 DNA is TGTGCCAGCAGCTTGGGAGGGAACACCGGGGAGCTGTTTTTT.

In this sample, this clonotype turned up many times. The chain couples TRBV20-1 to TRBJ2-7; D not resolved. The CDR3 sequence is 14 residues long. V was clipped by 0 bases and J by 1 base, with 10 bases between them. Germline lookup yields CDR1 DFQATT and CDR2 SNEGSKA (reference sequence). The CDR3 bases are TGCAGTGCTAGAGAGCCCTCACGATCCTACGAGCAGTACTTC. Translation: CSAREPSRSYEQYF.

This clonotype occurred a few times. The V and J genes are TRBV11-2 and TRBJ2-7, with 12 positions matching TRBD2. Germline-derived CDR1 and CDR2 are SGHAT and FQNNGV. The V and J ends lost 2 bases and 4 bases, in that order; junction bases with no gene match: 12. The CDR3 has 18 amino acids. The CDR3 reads CASSLTSGGSSTRYEQYF. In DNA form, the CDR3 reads TGTGCCAGCAGCTTAACTAGCGGGGGGTCCTCAACCAGATACGAGCAGTACTTC.

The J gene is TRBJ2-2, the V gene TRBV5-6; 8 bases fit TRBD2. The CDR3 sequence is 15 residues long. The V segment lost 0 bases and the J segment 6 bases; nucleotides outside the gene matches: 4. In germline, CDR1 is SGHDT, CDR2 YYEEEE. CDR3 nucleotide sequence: TGTGCCAGCAGCTTGGCGGGGGGGGCCGCCGGGGAGCTGTTTTTT. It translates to CASSLAGGAAGELFF.

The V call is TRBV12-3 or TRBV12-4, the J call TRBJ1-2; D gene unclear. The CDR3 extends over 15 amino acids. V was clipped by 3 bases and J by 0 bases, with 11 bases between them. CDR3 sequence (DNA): TGTGCCAGCAGTTTCGGCAGTCAGACTAACTATGGCTACACCTTC. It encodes CASSFGSQTNYGYTF.

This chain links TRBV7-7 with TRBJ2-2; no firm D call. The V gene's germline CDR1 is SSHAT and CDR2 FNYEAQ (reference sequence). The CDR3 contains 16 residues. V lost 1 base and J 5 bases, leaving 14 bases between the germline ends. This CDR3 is CASSLEGVAGTGELFF. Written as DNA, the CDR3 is TGTGCCAGCAGCTTAGAGGGTGTTGCAGGTACCGGGGAGCTGTTTTTT. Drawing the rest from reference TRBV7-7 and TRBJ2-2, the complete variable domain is GAGVSQSPRYKVTKRGQDVTLRCDPISSHATLYWYQQALGQGPEFLTYFNYEAQPDKSGLPSDRFSAERPEGSISTLTIQRTEQRDSAMYRCASSLEGVAGTGELFFGEGSRLTVL.

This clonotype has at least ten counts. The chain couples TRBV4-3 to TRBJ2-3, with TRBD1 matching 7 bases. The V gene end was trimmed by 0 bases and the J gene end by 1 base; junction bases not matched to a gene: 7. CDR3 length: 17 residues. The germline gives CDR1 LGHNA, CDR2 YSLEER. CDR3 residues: CASSQETGQSGTDTQYF. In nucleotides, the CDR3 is TGCGCCAGCAGCCAAGAGACAGGGCAATCTGGCACAGATACGCAGTATTTT.

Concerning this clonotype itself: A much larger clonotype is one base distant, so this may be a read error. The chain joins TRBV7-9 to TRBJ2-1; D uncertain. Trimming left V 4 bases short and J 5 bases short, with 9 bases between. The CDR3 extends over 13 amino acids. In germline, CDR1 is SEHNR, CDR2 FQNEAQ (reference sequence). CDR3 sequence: CASSSIRNNEQFF. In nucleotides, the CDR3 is TGTGCCAGCAGCTCCATCCGGAACAATGAGCAGTTCTTC.

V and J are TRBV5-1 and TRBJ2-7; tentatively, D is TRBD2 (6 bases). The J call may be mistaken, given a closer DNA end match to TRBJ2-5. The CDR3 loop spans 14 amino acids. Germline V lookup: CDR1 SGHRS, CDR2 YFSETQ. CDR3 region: CASSLGNSAGTQYF. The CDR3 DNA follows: TGCGCCAGCAGCTTGGGGAACTCAGCGGGGACCCAGTACTTC.

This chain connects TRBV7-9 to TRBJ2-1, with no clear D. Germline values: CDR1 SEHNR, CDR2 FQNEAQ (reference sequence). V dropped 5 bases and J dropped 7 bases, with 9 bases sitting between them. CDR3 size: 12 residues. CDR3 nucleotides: TGTGCCAGCAGCGAAACCAAGAATGAGCAGTTCTTC. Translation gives CASSETKNEQFF.

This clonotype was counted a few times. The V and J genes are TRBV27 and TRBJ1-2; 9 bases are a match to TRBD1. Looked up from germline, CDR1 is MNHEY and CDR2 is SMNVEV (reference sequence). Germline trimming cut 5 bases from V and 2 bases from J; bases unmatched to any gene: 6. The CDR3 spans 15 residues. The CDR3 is CASSPGQGDNYGYTF. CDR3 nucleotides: TGTGCCAGCAGTCCGGGACAGGGCGACAACTATGGCTACACCTTC.

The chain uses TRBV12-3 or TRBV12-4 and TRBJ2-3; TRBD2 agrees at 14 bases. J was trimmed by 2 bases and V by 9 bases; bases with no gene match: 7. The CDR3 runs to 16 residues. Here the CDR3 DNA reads TGTGCCAGTGTCGGACTAGCGGGAGGACCCACAGATACGCAGTATTTT. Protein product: CASVGLAGGPTDTQYF.

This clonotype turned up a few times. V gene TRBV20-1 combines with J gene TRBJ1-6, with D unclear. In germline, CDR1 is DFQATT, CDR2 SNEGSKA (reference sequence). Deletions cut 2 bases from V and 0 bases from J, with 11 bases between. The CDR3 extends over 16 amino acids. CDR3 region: CSARFQPSSYNSPLHF. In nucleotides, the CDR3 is TGCAGTGCTAGATTCCAACCGAGCTCCTATAATTCACCCCTCCACTTT.

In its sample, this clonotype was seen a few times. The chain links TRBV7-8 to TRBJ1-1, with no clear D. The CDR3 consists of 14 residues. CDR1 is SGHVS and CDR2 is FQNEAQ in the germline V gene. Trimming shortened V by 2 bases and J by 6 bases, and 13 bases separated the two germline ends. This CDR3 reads CASSLPNAGAEAFF. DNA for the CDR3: TGTGCCAGCAGCTTACCTAACGCGGGCGCTGAAGCTTTCTTT.

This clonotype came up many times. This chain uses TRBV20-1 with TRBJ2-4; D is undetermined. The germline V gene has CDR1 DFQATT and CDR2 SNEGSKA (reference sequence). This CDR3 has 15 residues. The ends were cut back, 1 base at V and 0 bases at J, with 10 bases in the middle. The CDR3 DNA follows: TGCAGTGCTAGAGGACCCAGCCTAGCCAAAAACATTCAGTACTTC. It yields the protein CSARGPSLAKNIQYF.

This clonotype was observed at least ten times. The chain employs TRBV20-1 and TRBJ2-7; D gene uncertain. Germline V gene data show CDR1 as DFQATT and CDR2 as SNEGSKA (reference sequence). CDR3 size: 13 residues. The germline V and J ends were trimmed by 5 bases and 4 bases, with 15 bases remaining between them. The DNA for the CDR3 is TGCAGTGCTTCCCGGTACGGTTCTTACGAGCAGTACTTC. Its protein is CSASRYGSYEQYF.